The 32 T cell receptor beta chains below come from one sample, sequenced in a study of shared clonotypes between healthy human individuals. Assay used: immunoSEQ multiplex PCR; TCRdb lists only in-frame clones, some missing. Among about a million clones listed, approximately 70% were seen once. Sequenced sample: memory CD4+ T cells sorted from blood. Subset denoted: CD45RA-negative fraction. These receptors originate from a man in his late teens or twenties in good health.

The chain recombines TRBV7-2 with TRBJ2-1; D possibly uses TRBD1 or TRBD2 (7 bases each). The V gene lost 7 bases and the J gene lost 3 bases, with 13 bases spanning the gap. This CDR3 has 14 residues. Per the germline V gene, CDR1 is SGHTA and CDR2 is FQGNSA. The CDR3 loop reads CASTGGQSYNEQFF. The CDR3 bases are TGTGCCAGCACGGGGGGACAGAGCTACAATGAGCAGTTCTTC.

This chain uses TRBV28 with TRBJ1-2; 7 nucleotides agree with TRBD1. Germline CDR1 MDHEN, CDR2 SYDVKM. V shed 6 bases, J shed 7 bases, and the junction held 14 bases outside the gene matches. The CDR3 consists of 15 residues. Here the CDR3 reads CASRDSTGDRGGYTF. CDR3 DNA sequence: TGTGCCAGCAGAGACTCAACAGGGGATAGGGGTGGCTACACCTTC.

The chain carries TRBV28 and TRBJ2-7, with 14 bases aligning to TRBD2. V lost 6 bases and J lost 6; bases outside the gene matches: 7. The germline gives CDR1 MDHEN, CDR2 SYDVKM. This CDR3 comprises 15 residues. The CDR3 loop reads CASSSWTSGGSEQYF. Here the CDR3 DNA reads TGTGCCAGCAGCTCCTGGACTAGCGGGGGGTCCGAGCAGTACTTC.

The genes are TRBV19 and TRBJ2-2, with TRBD2 identical over 7 bases. V lost 7 bases, J lost 4 bases, and 6 bases stayed unmatched. The CDR3 spans 14 residues. The germline V gene encodes CDR1 LNHDA and CDR2 SQIVND (reference sequence). The CDR3 sequence: CASTGTTSTGELFF. CDR3 sequence (DNA): TGTGCCAGTACCGGGACTACCTCCACCGGGGAGCTGTTTTTT.

The CDR3 DNA follows: TGTGCCAGCAGCGTAGTGGCGAACTCGGGTGGCTACACCTTC. Its protein is CASSVVANSGGYTF. The chain couples TRBV9 to TRBJ1-2, with no clear D. CDR1 SGDLS and CDR2 YYNGEE come from the germline V gene. The V gene lost 0 bases and the J gene lost 7 bases, with 13 bases spanning the gap. This CDR3 is 14 amino acids long.

The chain uses TRBV27 and TRBJ2-1, with D hard to call. The germline V gene has CDR1 MNHEY and CDR2 SMNVEV (reference sequence). The CDR3 spans 15 residues. Trimming took off 3 bases at V and 2 bases at J, with 11 bases between the two ends. CDR3 loop: CASSLGVFPYNEQFF. The CDR3 nucleotides are TGTGCCAGCAGTTTGGGCGTGTTCCCCTACAATGAGCAGTTCTTC.

Comments on this clone: Other DNA sequences of this sample code for an identical CDR3. The rearrangement links TRBV30 to TRBJ1-2, with 7 nucleotides matching TRBD1. The CDR3 consists of 13 residues. J was trimmed by 7 bases and V by 0 bases; bases with no gene match: 5. Germline lookup yields CDR1 GTSNPN and CDR2 SVGIG (reference sequence). The CDR3 sequence is CAWSVRQGGGYTF. The CDR3 nucleotides are TGTGCCTGGAGTGTACGACAGGGCGGTGGCTACACCTTC.

The chain recombines TRBV27 with TRBJ2-7, with D possibly matching TRBD1 (6 bases). V was cut by 7 bases and J by 5 bases, with 12 bases left in between. The germline gives CDR1 MNHEY, CDR2 SMNVEV (reference sequence). This CDR3 region has 12 residues. DNA for the CDR3: TGTGCCAGCATGGACAGTCTCCACGAGCAGTACTTC. It codes for CASMDSLHEQYF.

V usage is TRBV6-1 and J usage is TRBJ1-2; D is possibly TRBD1 (5 bases). The CDR3 has 14 amino acids. The V end lost 7 bases, the J end lost 8 bases, and 20 bases lay between the germline ends. The germline V gene has CDR1 MNHNS and CDR2 SASEGT. In nucleotides, the CDR3 is TGTGCCAGCAACCTAGGGGAGGTCCCAAGGGGCTACACCTTC. Protein product: CASNLGEVPRGYTF.

CDR3 region: CAISSADSYEQYF. The CDR3 nucleotides read TGTGCCATCAGTTCCGCCGACTCCTACGAGCAGTACTTC. The V gene is TRBV10-3, the J gene TRBJ2-7; D is unclear. Germline CDR1 and CDR2: ENHRY and SYGVKD. The CDR3 has 13 residues. V was shortened by 5 bases and J by 0 bases, with 8 bases between the two germline ends.

The sample holds a few counts of this clone. The rearrangement uses TRBV5-4 and TRBJ2-2; D not certain. Trimming cost V 1 base and J 9 bases, with 10 bases left between them. Germline V gene data show CDR1 as SGHNT and CDR2 as YYREEE (reference sequence). CDR3 length equals 13 residues. CDR3 nucleotides: TGTGCCAGCAGCTTGTACTCCGGAAGGGAGCTGTTTTTT. This sequence encodes CASSLYSGRELFF. Based on the CDR3 plus reference TRBV5-4 and TRBJ2-2, the full variable domain is ETGVTQSPTHLIKTRGQQVTLRCSSQSGHNTVSWYQQALGQGPQFIFQYYREEENGRGNFPPRFSGLQFPNYSSELNVNALELDDSALYLCASSLYSGRELFFGEGSRLTVL.

CDR3: CASSYTGAGSYEQYF. The CDR3 coding sequence is TGCGCCAGCAGCTACACAGGGGCAGGGTCCTACGAGCAGTACTTC. The chain employs TRBV5-1 and TRBJ2-7; 7 positions agree with TRBD1. The trim removed 3 bases at V and 1 base at J, leaving 7 bases unmatched. Germline V gene lookup returns CDR1 SGHRS and CDR2 YFSETQ. The CDR3 has 15 residues.

V gene TRBV6-1 combines with J gene TRBJ2-4, with 12 bases that match TRBD2. This CDR3 comprises 19 residues. Trimming at V came to 2 bases and at J to 2 bases, leaving 10 bases not matched to a gene. The germline V gene has CDR1 MNHNS and CDR2 SASEGT. The CDR3 protein is CASSEISLAGGQSKNIQYF. The DNA of the CDR3 is TGTGCCAGCAGTGAAATCTCTCTAGCGGGGGGGCAATCCAAAAACATTCAGTACTTC.

The J gene is TRBJ2-3, the V gene TRBV11-1; tentatively, D is TRBD1 (6 bases). This CDR3 region has 14 residues. V was pared by 5 bases and J by 0 bases, with 9 bases between. Germline V gene sequence: CDR1 SGHAT, CDR2 FQDESV (reference sequence). The CDR3, as DNA: TGTGCCAGCAGCGGCAGGGGTAGCACAGATACGCAGTATTTT. Translating gives CASSGRGSTDTQYF. Full variable domain (remainder filled in from reference TRBV11-1 and TRBJ2-3): EAEVAQSPRYKITEKSQAVAFWCDPISGHATLYWYRQILGQGPELLVQFQDESVVDDSQLPKDRFSAERLKGVDSTLKIQPAELGDSAMYLCASSGRGSTDTQYFGPGTRLTVL.

The genes are TRBV5-1 and TRBJ1-1; no firm D call. V lost 7 bases to trimming and J lost 3 bases, with 13 bases between them. CDR1 SGHRS and CDR2 YFSETQ come from the germline V gene. CDR3 length equals 13 residues. In nucleotides, the CDR3 is TGCGCCAGCGCCGTTCTGGGATACACTGAAGCTTTCTTT. It specifies CASAVLGYTEAFF.

The chain recombines TRBV9 with TRBJ1-2, with 7 bases identical to TRBD1. Germline CDR1 and CDR2: SGDLS and YYNGEE. The CDR3 extends over 15 amino acids. The trim removed 1 base at V and 2 bases at J, leaving 5 bases unmatched. The DNA of the CDR3 is TGTGCCAGCAGCGTACAGACAGGGCTGAACTATGGCTACACCTTC. This encodes CASSVQTGLNYGYTF.

The rearrangement uses TRBV27 and TRBJ2-7; 8 bases fit TRBD2. Germline values: CDR1 MNHEY, CDR2 SMNVEV (reference sequence). The V gene end was trimmed by 5 bases and the J gene end by 2 bases; junction bases not matched to a gene: 5. The CDR3 spans 14 residues. The CDR3 DNA follows: TGTGCCAGCAGTAACGGGACTAGGCCCTACGAGCAGTACTTC. This encodes CASSNGTRPYEQYF.

The chain couples TRBV5-1 to TRBJ2-2; D is uncertain. Per germline, CDR1 SGHRS and CDR2 YFSETQ. The CDR3 spans 15 residues. V lost 6 bases to trimming and J lost 3 bases, with 15 bases between them. CDR3 in amino acids: CASTHLNSDTGELFF. CDR3 sequence (DNA): TGCGCCAGCACCCACCTAAATTCCGACACCGGGGAGCTGTTTTTT.

This clone was seen repeatedly, ten times or more. The chain recombines TRBV4-1 with TRBJ2-1, with a tentative D call TRBD2 (5 bases). The germline V gene encodes CDR1 MGHRA and CDR2 YSYEKL. Trimming took off 3 bases at V and 7 bases at J, with 13 bases between the two ends. The CDR3 has 14 residues. CDR3 residues: CASSHPALANEQFF. In DNA form, the CDR3 reads TGCGCCAGCAGCCACCCCGCCCTAGCTAATGAGCAGTTCTTC.

The chain recombines TRBV5-1 with TRBJ2-1; the D call may be TRBD1 or TRBD2 (6 bases each). The CDR3 is 12 amino acids. CDR1 and CDR2 from the germline V gene are SGHRS and YFSETQ. The V end lost 2 bases, the J end lost 10 bases, and 10 bases lay between the germline ends. This CDR3 reads CASSLQGGEQFF. CDR3 in DNA: TGCGCCAGCAGCTTACAGGGAGGAGAGCAGTTCTTC.

The table lists this clone with a count of one. The rearrangement joins TRBV5-1 to TRBJ2-5; tentatively, D is TRBD2 (5 bases). The CDR3 length is 16 residues. The V gene lost 4 bases and the J gene lost 4 bases, with 20 bases spanning the gap. Germline V CDR1 and CDR2: SGHRS, YFSETQ. CDR3 nucleotide sequence: TGCGCCAGCAGCCCGGGGTGGGATAGTGGTAGAGAGACCCAGTACTTC. It encodes CASSPGWDSGRETQYF.

V is TRBV19 and J is TRBJ2-5; 11 bases fit TRBD1. This CDR3 is 15 amino acids long. J lost 4 bases, V lost 3 bases, and 4 bases had no gene match. Germline V gene sequence: CDR1 LNHDA, CDR2 SQIVND (reference sequence). The CDR3 nucleotides are TGTGCCAGTAGTATGGACAGGGGGCAGGGAGAGACCCAGTACTTC. This gives the protein CASSMDRGQGETQYF.

The rearrangement links TRBV19 to TRBJ2-2; 9 bases line up with TRBD1. Germline values: CDR1 LNHDA, CDR2 SQIVND (reference sequence). The CDR3 contains 17 residues. The trim removed 7 bases at V and 4 bases at J, leaving 13 bases unmatched. CDR3 coding DNA: TGTGCCAGTACCACTCCGTCCGGACAGGGGTCCACCGGGGAGCTGTTTTTT. Amino acid sequence: CASTTPSGQGSTGELFF.

As for this clone: Other DNA sequences from this sample encode an identical CDR3 as well. The chain carries TRBV18 and TRBJ2-7; the D gene is possibly TRBD2 (6 bases). Trimming left V 3 bases short and J 1 base short, with 10 bases between. Per germline, CDR1 KGHSH and CDR2 LQKENI. CDR3 length: 14 residues. CDR3 residues: CASSPEGLSYEQYF. The CDR3 region has the DNA TGTGCCAGCTCACCGGAGGGCCTTTCCTACGAGCAGTACTTC.

The chain links TRBV4-3 to TRBJ2-4; 10 nucleotides agree with TRBD2. The CDR3 is 20 residues long. Germline-derived CDR1 and CDR2 are LGHNA and YSLEER. The junction had 11 bases not matched to a gene; V was cut back by 0 bases and J by 0 bases. The CDR3: CASSQETGTSAFLAKNIQYF. The CDR3 DNA follows: TGCGCCAGCAGCCAAGAGACCGGGACTAGCGCCTTTCTAGCCAAAAACATTCAGTACTTC.

The chain is built from TRBV7-9 and TRBJ2-4; possible D gene TRBD2, 6 bases. V gave up 5 bases and J gave up 1 base, with 9 bases separating them. This CDR3 has 14 residues. Germline CDR1 is SEHNR and CDR2 is FQNEAQ (reference sequence). CDR3 amino acids: CASSPGLAKNIQYF. The CDR3 nucleotides are TGTGCCAGCAGCCCGGGACTGGCCAAAAACATTCAGTACTTC.

The chain links TRBV7-2 to TRBJ2-7; D not resolved. Trimming took 5 bases from V and 6 from J, leaving 11 bases between them. Germline CDR1 reads SGHTA; CDR2 reads FQGNSA. The CDR3 covers 12 residues. The CDR3 loop is CASSPSPAEQYF. The CDR3 DNA reads as TGTGCCAGCAGCCCCAGCCCTGCCGAGCAGTACTTC. Complete variable domain (other parts from reference TRBV7-2 and TRBJ2-7): GAGVSQSPSNKVTEKGKDVELRCDPISGHTALYWYRQSLGQGLEFLIYFQGNSAPDKSGLPSDRFSAERTGGSVSTLTIQRTQQEDSAVYLCASSPSPAEQYFGPGTRLTVT.

V usage is TRBV18 and J usage is TRBJ1-1; 7 nucleotides align to TRBD1. Per the germline V gene, CDR1 is KGHSH and CDR2 is LQKENI. CDR3 size: 15 residues. V shed 3 bases, J shed 1 base, and the junction held 5 bases outside the gene matches. This CDR3 reads CASSPTTGTNTEAFF. The CDR3 coding sequence is TGTGCCAGCTCACCGACGACAGGGACGAACACTGAAGCTTTCTTT.

The rearrangement uses TRBV7-9 and TRBJ1-1; D is perhaps TRBD1 (5 bases). Trimming cost V 0 bases and J 1 base, with 12 bases left between them. The length of the CDR3 is 16 residues. Germline-derived CDR1 and CDR2 are SEHNR and FQNEAQ (reference sequence). In nucleotides, the CDR3 is TGTGCCAGCAGCTTAGCTCACGGGGGTTCGAACACTGAAGCTTTCTTT. As protein: CASSLAHGGSNTEAFF.

The rearrangement links TRBV9 to TRBJ2-2; D not certain. The CDR3 runs 14 residues. Deletions cut 0 bases from V and 5 bases from J, with 8 bases between. CDR1 SGDLS and CDR2 YYNGEE come from the germline V gene. CDR3 protein: CASSVDLSTGELFF. CDR3 nucleotides: TGTGCCAGCAGCGTAGATCTATCTACCGGGGAGCTGTTTTTT.

For this clone: The sample contains more than one DNA sequence encoding this CDR3. The V and J genes are TRBV7-9 and TRBJ1-1; 7 bases are shared with TRBD1. The CDR3 has 15 residues. Per the germline V gene, CDR1 is SEHNR and CDR2 is FQNEAQ (reference sequence). Germline trimming cut 2 bases from V and 1 base from J; bases unmatched to any gene: 4. CDR3 sequence: CASSLSNRGNTEAFF. The CDR3 DNA reads as TGTGCCAGCAGCTTAAGTAACAGGGGGAACACTGAAGCTTTCTTT.

This chain connects TRBV25-1 to TRBJ2-5; TRBD1 matches at 10 bases. The closer fit of TRBJ2-7 to the DNA end suggests the J call may be wrong. The CDR3 is made up of 14 amino acids. Germline V CDR1 and CDR2: MGHDK, SYGVNS. As DNA, the CDR3 is TGTGCCAGCAGTGAATGGACAGGGGGGTACGAGCAGTACTTC. Its translation: CASSEWTGGYEQYF.